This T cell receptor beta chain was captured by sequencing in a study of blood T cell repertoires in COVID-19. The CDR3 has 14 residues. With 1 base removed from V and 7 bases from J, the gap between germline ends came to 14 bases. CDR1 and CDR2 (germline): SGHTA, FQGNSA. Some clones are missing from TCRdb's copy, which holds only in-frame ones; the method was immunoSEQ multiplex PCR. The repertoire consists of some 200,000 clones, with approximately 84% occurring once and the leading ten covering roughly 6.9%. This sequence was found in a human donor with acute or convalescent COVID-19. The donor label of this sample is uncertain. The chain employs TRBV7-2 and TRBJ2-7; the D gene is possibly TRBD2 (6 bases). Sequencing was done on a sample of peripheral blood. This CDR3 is CASSLDGRGEEQYF. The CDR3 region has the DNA TGTGCCAGCAGCTTAGACGGGAGAGGGGAAGAGCAGTACTTC.